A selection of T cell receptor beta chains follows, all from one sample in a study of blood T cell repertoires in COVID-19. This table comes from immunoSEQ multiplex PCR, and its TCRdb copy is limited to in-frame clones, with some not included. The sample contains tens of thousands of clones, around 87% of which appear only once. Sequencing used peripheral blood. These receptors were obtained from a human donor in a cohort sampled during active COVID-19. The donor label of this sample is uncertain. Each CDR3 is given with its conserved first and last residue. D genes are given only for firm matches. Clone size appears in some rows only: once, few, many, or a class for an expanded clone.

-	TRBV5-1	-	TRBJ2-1	TGCGCCAGCAGCCCTGATGGGAGTGGCTCCTACAATGAGCAGTTCTTC	CASSPDGSGSYNEQFF
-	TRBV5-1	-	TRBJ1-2	TGCGCCAGCAGCTTGGGGCAGTCATCCTATGGCTACACCTTC	CASSLGQSSYGYTF
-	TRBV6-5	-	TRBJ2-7	TGTGCCAGCAGTTACTCGAATCTCGGGGGCTACGAGCAGTACTTC	CASSYSNLGGYEQYF
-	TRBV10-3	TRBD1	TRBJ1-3	TGTGCCATCAGTAGGACAGGAGAGATAATCTCTGGAAACACCATATATTTT	CAISRTGEIISGNTIYF
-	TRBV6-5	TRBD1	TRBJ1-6	TGTGCCAGCAGTTACTCGAGACAGGGCAATTCACCCCTCCACTTT	CASSYSRQGNSPLHF
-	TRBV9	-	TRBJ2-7	TGTGCCAGCAAAGGGACACCGGAAAACTACGAGCAGTACTTC	CASKGTPENYEQYF
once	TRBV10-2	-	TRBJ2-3	TGCGCCAGCAGTGAGTCGACTCTTGGGGATACGCAGTATTTT	CASSESTLGDTQYF
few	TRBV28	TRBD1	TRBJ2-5	TGTGCCAGCAGTTCAGAGACAGGGGGCCGGGAGACCCAGTACTTC	CASSSETGGRETQYF
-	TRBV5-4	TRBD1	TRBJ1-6	TGTGCCAGCAGTCAGGACAGGGATAATTCACCCCTCCACTTT	CASSQDRDNSPLHF
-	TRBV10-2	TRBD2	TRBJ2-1	TGCGCCAGCAGCAGGGACTACGTATACAATGAGCAGTTCTTC	CASSRDYVYNEQFF
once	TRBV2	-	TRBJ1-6	TGTGCCAGCAGTGAAACAGGGTTCGATTCACCCCTCCACTTT	CASSETGFDSPLHF
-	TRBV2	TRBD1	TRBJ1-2	TGTGCCAGCATTTTGACAGGGGGCAACTATGGCTACACCTTC	CASILTGGNYGYTF
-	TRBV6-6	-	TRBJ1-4	TGTGCCAGCAGTTACGTCCAGGGTCAGGAAAAACTGTTTTTT	CASSYVQGQEKLFF
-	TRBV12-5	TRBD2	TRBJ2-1	TGTGCTAGTGGTCCCTCTAGCGGGACCGGTGAGCAGTTCTTC	CASGPSSGTGEQFF
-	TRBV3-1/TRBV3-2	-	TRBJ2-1	TGTGCCAGCAGCCAAGCGCCGGGTAGCTCCTACAATGAGCAGTTCTTC	CASSQAPGSSYNEQFF
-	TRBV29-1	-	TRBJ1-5	TGCAGCGTTGGCAGAGCCAGGAATCAGCCCCAGCATTTT	CSVGRARNQPQHF
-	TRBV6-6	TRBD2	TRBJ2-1	TGTGCCAGCAGTTACTCGGCGGGAGCCTACAATGAGCAGTTCTTC	CASSYSAGAYNEQFF
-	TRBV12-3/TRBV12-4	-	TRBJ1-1	TGTGCCAGCAGTTTTGAACTAAACACTGAAGCTTTCTTT	CASSFELNTEAFF
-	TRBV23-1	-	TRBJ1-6	TGCGCCAGCAGTCAATCTGGAGGGTCGTCACCCCTCCACTTT	CASSQSGGSSPLHF
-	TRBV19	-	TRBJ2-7	TGTGCCAGTAGTAAAACGGGTTACGAGCAGTACTTC	CASSKTGYEQYF
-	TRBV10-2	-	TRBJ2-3	TGCGCCAGCAGTGACACTAGCAGTAGGGATACGCAGTATTTT	CASSDTSSRDTQYF
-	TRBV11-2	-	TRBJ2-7	TGTGCCAGCAGCTTTGGCACTATCTACTACGAGCAGTACTTC	CASSFGTIYYEQYF
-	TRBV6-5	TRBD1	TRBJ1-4	TGTGCCAGCAGTTATTCCGGGACAGGGGTTGAAAAACTGTTTTTT	CASSYSGTGVEKLFF